Shown below are 12 T cell receptor beta chains from a single sample sequenced in a study of early stage breast cancer tumors. Clones were read by immunoSEQ multiplex PCR, and TCRdb kept only the in-frame ones, dropping some. The data hold some 14,000 clones, with approximately 84% observed a single time. Sequenced sample: normal breast tissue next to the tumor. The receptors shown here come from a young adult with breast cancer.

The J gene is TRBJ1-6, the V gene TRBV12-5, with D hard to call. The V gene's germline CDR1 is LGHNT and CDR2 FRNRAP. The CDR3 extends over 18 amino acids. With 6 bases removed from V and 5 bases from J, the gap between germline ends came to 23 bases. The CDR3 region has the DNA TGTGCTAGTGGATGGACGGGGTGGGCCGTCAAGGATAATTCACCCCTCCACTTT. Translation gives CASGWTGWAVKDNSPLHF.

The genes are TRBV7-2 and TRBJ1-1; possible D gene TRBD1, 5 bases. V lost 4 bases and J lost 10, with 22 bases in between. Germline V CDR1 and CDR2: SGHTA, FQGNSA. The CDR3 is 15 amino acids. The DNA of the CDR3 is TGTGCCAGCAGCTCAGTACCGGCCACCTCGAGGGGAGCTTTCTTT. Translated, it gives CASSSVPATSRGAFF. The variable domain in full, with the rest retrieved from reference TRBV7-2 and TRBJ1-1, is GAGVSQSPSNKVTEKGKDVELRCDPISGHTALYWYRQSLGQGLEFLIYFQGNSAPDKSGLPSDRFSAERTGGSVSTLTIQRTQQEDSAVYLCASSSVPATSRGAFFGQGTRLTVV.

This clone counts as large. V gene TRBV7-8 combines with J gene TRBJ2-7, with D perhaps TRBD1 (6 bases). The CDR3 is 15 residues long. CDR1 is SGHVS and CDR2 is FQNEAQ in the germline V gene. The V end lost 5 bases, the J end lost 0 bases, and 14 bases lay between the germline ends. The CDR3 spells CASSRYQGSSYEQYF. CDR3 DNA: TGTGCCAGCAGCCGCTACCAGGGGAGCTCCTACGAGCAGTACTTC.

The chain links TRBV7-2 to TRBJ2-7; D gene unclear. CDR3 length: 14 residues. Trimming left V 1 base short and J 0 bases short, with 7 bases between. CDR1 SGHTA and CDR2 FQGNSA come from the germline V gene. Written as DNA, the CDR3 is TGTGCCAGCAGCTTAGACACGAGCTCCTACGAGCAGTACTTC. Its translation: CASSLDTSSYEQYF.

V and J are TRBV19 and TRBJ2-1, with 8 nucleotides matching TRBD2. CDR3 size: 15 residues. Germline loops: CDR1 LNHDA, CDR2 SQIVND (reference sequence). V was clipped by 3 bases and J by 4 bases; unmatched bases: 5. The DNA of the CDR3 is TGTGCCAGTAGTATTTGGGCTAGCGGGTACAATGAGCAGTTCTTC. As protein: CASSIWASGYNEQFF.

The chain combines TRBV12-5 with TRBJ2-7; tentative D call: TRBD2 (6 bases). The CDR3 totals 14 residues. Germline CDR1 reads LGHNT; CDR2 reads FRNRAP. The germline V and J ends were trimmed by 5 bases and 0 bases, with 11 bases remaining between them. CDR3 in DNA: TGTGCTAGTGGTCCCTCGGGGGTCTCCTACGAGCAGTACTTC. This translates into CASGPSGVSYEQYF.

This clone ranks as medium-sized. The genes are TRBV15 and TRBJ1-1; no clear D gene. The CDR3 spans 17 residues. The V end lost 1 base, the J end lost 1 base, and 16 bases lay between the germline ends. CDR1 and CDR2 from the germline V gene are LNHNV and YYDKDF (reference sequence). The CDR3 region is CATSRARTLTENTEAFF. The DNA for the CDR3 is TGTGCCACCAGCAGAGCCCGGACCCTAACTGAGAACACTGAAGCTTTCTTT.

V and J are TRBV10-2 and TRBJ2-3, with 14 bases lining up with TRBD2. The V segment lost 2 bases and the J segment 3 bases; nucleotides outside the gene matches: 4. From germline, CDR1 is WSHSY and CDR2 SAAADI. This CDR3 has 17 residues. CDR3 in amino acids: CASSEGLAGGGTDTQYF. The CDR3 coding sequence is TGCGCCAGCAGTGAGGGACTAGCGGGAGGCGGAACAGATACGCAGTATTTT.

This chain uses TRBV25-1 with TRBJ2-2; perhaps TRBD1 as D (6 bases). The V end lost 3 bases, the J end lost 0 bases, and 14 bases lay between the germline ends. This CDR3 spans 17 amino acids. Germline V lookup: CDR1 MGHDK, CDR2 SYGVNS. CDR3 sequence: CASSDALGQPNTGELFF. CDR3 nucleotide sequence: TGTGCCAGCAGTGATGCCCTGGGACAACCGAACACCGGGGAGCTGTTTTTT.

This chain connects TRBV4-2 to TRBJ2-7; the match to TRBD1 covers 9 bases. The CDR3 runs 18 residues. V lost 1 base, J lost 4 bases, and 14 bases stayed unmatched. Germline assignment: CDR1 LGHNA and CDR2 YNFKEQ. CDR3 in amino acids: CASSQGAPGQGLWYEQYF. CDR3 nucleotide sequence: TGTGCCAGCAGCCAAGGGGCTCCAGGACAGGGGTTATGGTACGAGCAGTACTTC.

The genes are TRBV29-1 and TRBJ2-5, with D maybe TRBD2 (8 bases). Trimming left V 6 bases short and J 5 bases short, with 16 bases between. CDR1 SQVTM and CDR2 ANQGSEA come from the germline V gene. The CDR3 loop spans 13 amino acids. The CDR3 loop reads CSVHGGGQETQYF. CDR3 bases: TGCAGCGTCCACGGGGGGGGACAGGAGACCCAGTACTTC.

This clone was detected a few times. This chain links TRBV27 with TRBJ1-2; maybe TRBD1 (6 bases). Trimming removed 4 bases from V and 2 bases from J, with 8 bases in between. This CDR3 has 13 residues. Germline V gives CDR1 MNHEY, CDR2 SMNVEV (reference sequence). In DNA, the CDR3 is TGTGCCAGCAGTTCGGACAGAAACTATGGCTACACCTTC. It is translated as CASSSDRNYGYTF.